Listed below are T cell receptor beta chains from one sample, sequenced in a study of persistence of HIV-infected CD4 T cells. These receptors have no identified antigens. The method was immunoSEQ multiplex PCR; TCRdb's version includes in-frame clones alone and lacks a portion of them. This sample has 40,000 to 55,000 clones, with about 80% found just once. The input for sequencing was CD4+ T cells sorted from PBMCs after approximately 19-hour stimulation, taken from a patient who received antiretroviral therapy. These receptors were taken from an adult man with HIV who was CMV-seropositive. CDR3s include the opening cysteine and the closing phenylalanine or tryptophan. D genes are given only for firm matches. The size entry is marked missing in some rows and otherwise reads once, few, many or a size class.

NA,NA,TRBV12-3/TRBV12-4,TRBJ2-2,CASRSGAGELFF,TGTGCCAGCAGGTCCGGGGCCGGGGAGCTGTTTTTT
NA,TRBD1,TRBV7-3,TRBJ2-3,CASSLGTGSSTDTQYF,TGTGCCAGCAGCTTAGGGACAGGTTCTAGCACAGATACGCAGTATTTT
NA,NA,TRBV6-6,TRBJ1-1,CAIRIGVYTEAFF,TGTGCCATCCGGATAGGGGTGTACACTGAAGCTTTCTTT
few,TRBD1,TRBV7-9,TRBJ1-2,CASSYSYRGSGYGYTF,TGTGCCAGCAGCTATAGTTACAGGGGATCAGGGTATGGCTACACCTTC
NA,TRBD2,TRBV7-6,TRBJ2-3,CASSSGLAIVTDTQYF,TGTGCCAGCAGCTCTGGACTAGCAATAGTCACAGATACGCAGTATTTT
NA,NA,TRBV29-1,TRBJ1-2,CSVEKVGGGYGYTF,TGCAGCGTTGAAAAAGTTGGAGGGGGCTATGGCTACACCTTC
NA,TRBD2,TRBV29-1,TRBJ2-7,CSVSRGLTDYEQYF,TGCAGCGTTTCTAGGGGACTAACAGACTACGAGCAGTACTTC
NA,TRBD1,TRBV11-3,TRBJ2-7,CASSLEGDRTEQYF,TGTGCCAGCAGCTTAGAAGGGGACAGGACCGAGCAGTACTTC
NA,NA,TRBV9,TRBJ1-2,CASSVDGGKGYTF,TGTGCCAGCAGCGTAGACGGGGGCAAGGGCTACACCTTC
NA,NA,TRBV2,TRBJ1-1,CASRAGRGDTEAFF,TGTGCCAGCAGGGCAGGAAGGGGGGACACTGAAGCTTTCTTT
NA,NA,TRBV10-3,TRBJ1-5,CAISESNQPQHF,TGTGCCATCAGTGAGTCGAATCAGCCCCAGCATTTT
once,NA,TRBV19,TRBJ1-5,CASSISKNQPQHF,TGTGCCAGTAGTATTTCAAAGAATCAGCCCCAGCATTTT
few,NA,TRBV20-1,TRBJ1-1,CSASRGARTEAFF,TGCAGTGCTAGTAGGGGGGCGAGGACTGAAGCTTTCTTT
NA,NA,TRBV4-2,TRBJ1-1,CASSQGEGWVNTEAFF,TGTGCCAGCAGCCAAGGAGAGGGGTGGGTGAACACTGAAGCTTTCTTT
once,TRBD1,TRBV3-1/TRBV3-2,TRBJ1-6,CASSLPTGLLHF,TGTGCCAGCAGCCTCCCGACAGGGCTCCTCCACTTT
NA,NA,TRBV7-9,TRBJ2-6,CASTGANVLTF,TGTGCCAGCACTGGGGCCAACGTCCTGACTTTC
NA,TRBD1,TRBV30,TRBJ1-1,CAWRPLWNRGQTEAFF,TGTGCCTGGAGGCCTCTTTGGAACAGGGGGCAAACTGAAGCTTTCTTT
few,NA,TRBV10-1,TRBJ1-1,CASSSDRRNTEAFF,TGCGCCAGCAGCAGCGACAGGCGGAACACTGAAGCTTTCTTT
few,TRBD1,TRBV7-2,TRBJ1-1,CASSSQQGATAEAFF,TGTGCCAGCAGCTCCCAACAGGGGGCAACCGCTGAAGCTTTCTTT
NA,NA,TRBV10-3,TRBJ1-3,CAISESENTIYF,TGTGCCATCAGTGAGTCTGAAAACACCATATATTTT
NA,TRBD1,TRBV7-2,TRBJ2-3,CASSPGQGTDTQYF,TGTGCCAGCAGCCCGGGACAGGGAACAGATACGCAGTATTTT
NA,TRBD2,TRBV7-7,TRBJ2-1,CASGAGVGEQFF,TGTGCCAGCGGGGCGGGAGTCGGTGAGCAGTTCTTC
NA,NA,TRBV7-9,TRBJ1-2,CASSPRTTANYGYTF,TGTGCCAGCAGCCCCCGGACTACCGCTAACTATGGCTACACCTTC
NA,NA,TRBV4-2,TRBJ1-5,CASSQDDQVYQPQHF,TGTGCCAGCAGCCAAGATGACCAGGTCTATCAGCCCCAGCATTTT
NA,TRBD2,TRBV7-8,TRBJ2-3,CASSPRLAGVRPDTQYF,TGTGCCAGCAGCCCTAGACTAGCGGGAGTTAGGCCCGATACGCAGTATTTT
NA,TRBD1,TRBV7-9,TRBJ2-5,CASSDTGGRETQYF,TGTGCCAGCAGCGACACAGGGGGCCGAGAGACCCAGTACTTC
NA,TRBD2,TRBV19,TRBJ2-4,CASSIEVGGPEGIQYF,TGTGCCAGTAGTATAGAGGTGGGAGGGCCCGAGGGCATTCAGTACTTC
NA,NA,TRBV25-1,TRBJ1-2,CASSEYDSAYGYTF,TGTGCCAGCAGTGAGTACGACAGTGCCTATGGCTACACCTTC
NA,NA,TRBV5-1,TRBJ2-1,CASSSLAGRFNEQFF,TGCGCCAGCAGCAGCTTGGCAGGGCGGTTCAATGAGCAGTTCTTC
NA,TRBD1,TRBV10-3,TRBJ2-7,CAIRQGTGESYEQYF,TGTGCCATCAGGCAAGGGACAGGGGAATCCTACGAGCAGTACTTC
NA,TRBD1,TRBV5-4,TRBJ1-4,CASSLRTGGGGEKLFF,TGTGCCAGCAGCTTAAGGACAGGGGGCGGAGGTGAAAAACTGTTTTTT
NA,TRBD1,TRBV19,TRBJ2-6,CASIPRTGGAGANVLTF,TGTGCCAGTATCCCTCGGACAGGGGGAGCTGGGGCCAACGTCCTGACTTTC
few,NA,TRBV5-5,TRBJ2-1,CASRRASSSSYNEQFF,TGTGCCAGCAGGAGGGCCTCCTCCAGCTCCTACAATGAGCAGTTCTTC
NA,NA,TRBV6-2/TRBV6-3,TRBJ2-7,CASSSARVRWSEQYF,TGTGCCAGCAGTTCGGCCAGGGTAAGGTGGAGCGAGCAGTACTTC
NA,NA,TRBV7-2,TRBJ2-2,CASSSTPSNTGELFF,TGTGCCAGCAGCTCCACCCCCTCGAACACCGGGGAGCTGTTTTTT
NA,TRBD1,TRBV2,TRBJ2-2,CARGQGGTGELFF,TGTGCCAGGGGACAGGGAGGAACCGGGGAGCTGTTTTTT
NA,NA,TRBV7-3,TRBJ2-3,CASSSGGDTQYF,TGTGCCAGCAGTTCCGGGGGAGATACGCAGTATTTT
NA,NA,TRBV2,TRBJ1-2,CASRPGTPYGYTF,TGTGCCAGCAGGCCCGGGACACCCTATGGCTACACCTTC
few,TRBD1,TRBV15,TRBJ1-1,CATSRDATGVTEAFF,TGTGCCACCAGCAGAGACGCGACAGGGGTAACTGAAGCTTTCTTT
few,NA,TRBV7-2,TRBJ1-2,CASSPPRTYGYTF,TGTGCCAGCAGCCCCCCCCGGACCTATGGCTACACCTTC
NA,NA,TRBV19,TRBJ2-3,CASSPRDETDTQYF,TGTGCCAGTAGTCCCCGGGACGAGACAGATACGCAGTATTTT
NA,TRBD1,TRBV4-3,TRBJ1-4,CASSQDKQGVGNEKLFF,TGCGCCAGCAGCCAAGATAAACAGGGGGTGGGGAATGAAAAACTGTTTTTT
NA,NA,TRBV6-1,TRBJ2-7,CASSEGTWGAYSYEQYF,TGTGCCAGCAGTGAAGGAACATGGGGGGCCTATTCCTACGAGCAGTACTTC
NA,NA,TRBV9,TRBJ1-2,CASTPSGHRGYTF,TGTGCCAGCACTCCTTCGGGACACCGTGGCTACACCTTC
NA,TRBD1,TRBV6-2/TRBV6-3,TRBJ1-5,CASSWTGMLQPQHF,TGTGCCAGCAGTTGGACAGGGATGCTTCAGCCCCAGCATTTT
NA,TRBD2,TRBV3-1/TRBV3-2,TRBJ2-7,CASSLGGAGGSEQYF,TGTGCCAGCAGTCTGGGAGGGGCGGGAGGTAGCGAGCAGTACTTC
NA,NA,TRBV2,TRBJ2-2,CASSIGELFF,TGTGCCAGCAGCATCGGGGAGCTGTTTTTT
NA,NA,TRBV27,TRBJ1-1,CASIGWGNTEAFF,TGTGCCAGCATTGGGTGGGGAAACACTGAAGCTTTCTTT
NA,NA,TRBV18,TRBJ1-2,CASSLQNDPKGDGYTF,TGTGCCAGCTCACTACAAAATGACCCAAAGGGGGATGGCTACACCTTC
NA,NA,TRBV9,TRBJ1-1,CASSHTPNTEAFF,TGTGCCAGCAGCCATACACCAAACACTGAAGCTTTCTTT
NA,NA,TRBV30,TRBJ1-3,CAWSVRDTIYF,TGTGCCTGGAGTGTCCGTGACACCATATATTTT
NA,TRBD1,TRBV6-5,TRBJ1-6,CASSDSGTANSPLHF,TGTGCCAGCAGTGACTCCGGGACAGCGAATTCACCCCTCCACTTT
few,TRBD1,TRBV6-5,TRBJ2-1,CASSHGTGDRNEQFF,TGTGCCAGCAGTCACGGGACAGGGGATCGCAATGAGCAGTTCTTC
NA,NA,TRBV5-1,TRBJ2-5,CASSLADRGYQETQYF,TGCGCCAGCAGCTTGGCCGACCGGGGGTACCAAGAGACCCAGTACTTC
once,TRBD1,TRBV6-5,TRBJ1-5,CASSTGTGNQPQHF,TGTGCCAGCAGCACCGGGACAGGGAATCAGCCCCAGCATTTT
NA,NA,TRBV10-2,TRBJ1-5,CASSDWRAGRGKSNQPQHF,TGCGCCAGCAGTGATTGGAGGGCAGGGAGGGGTAAAAGCAATCAGCCCCAGCATTTT
once,TRBD1,TRBV7-9,TRBJ1-1,CASSLIGGLNTEAFF,TGTGCCAGCAGCTTAATAGGGGGCCTGAACACTGAAGCTTTCTTT